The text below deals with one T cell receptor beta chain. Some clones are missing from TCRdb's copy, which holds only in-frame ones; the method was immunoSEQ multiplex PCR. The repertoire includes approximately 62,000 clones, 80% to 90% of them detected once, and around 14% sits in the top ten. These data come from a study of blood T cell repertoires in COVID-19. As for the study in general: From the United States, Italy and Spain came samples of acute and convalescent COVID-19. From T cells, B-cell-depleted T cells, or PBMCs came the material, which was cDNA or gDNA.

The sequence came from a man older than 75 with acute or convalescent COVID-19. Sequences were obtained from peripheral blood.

The CDR3 is CASSKDVTGVNQPQHF. DNA for the CDR3: TGTGCCAGCAGCAAGGACGTGACAGGGGTCAATCAGCCCCAGCATTTT. The V and J genes are TRBV7-8 and TRBJ1-5, with 8 bases identical to TRBD1. The CDR3 is 16 residues long. V gave up 5 bases and J gave up 3 bases; unmatched junction bases: 9. Germline V CDR1 and CDR2: SGHVS, FQNEAQ.